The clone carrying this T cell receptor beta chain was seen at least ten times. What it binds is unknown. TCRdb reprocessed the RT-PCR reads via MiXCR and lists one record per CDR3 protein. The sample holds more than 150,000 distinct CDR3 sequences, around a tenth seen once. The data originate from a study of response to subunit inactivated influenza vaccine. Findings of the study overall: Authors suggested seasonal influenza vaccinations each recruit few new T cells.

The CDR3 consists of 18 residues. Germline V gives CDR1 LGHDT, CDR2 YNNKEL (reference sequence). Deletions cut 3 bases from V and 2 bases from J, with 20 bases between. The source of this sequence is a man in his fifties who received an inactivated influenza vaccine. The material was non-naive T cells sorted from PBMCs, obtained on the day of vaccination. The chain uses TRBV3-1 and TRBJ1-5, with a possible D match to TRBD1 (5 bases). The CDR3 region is CASSQQKLGEGGNQPQHF. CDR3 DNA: TGTGCCAGCAGCCAGCAAAAGTTAGGGGAGGGAGGCAATCAGCCCCAGCATTTT.